This TCR beta chain came from a study of blood T cell repertoires in COVID-19. Turning to the study itself: The cDNA or gDNA used as material had been derived from T cells, B-cell-depleted T cells, or PBMCs.

Original methodology: Amplification from reference gene primers served as the basis for estimated nucleated cell counts. Generated by immunoSEQ multiplex PCR, the TCRdb table keeps only in-frame clones and is missing some. The DNA was the basis for D and trimming; V, J and clone size are from that table. The sample includes some 150,000 clones, approximately 89% of them seen just once. CDR1 is ENHRY, CDR2 SYGVKD, per germline. The CDR3 runs 16 residues. Trimming cost V 3 bases and J 8 bases; bases outside gene matches: 12. This sequence originates from a human donor in a cohort sampled during active COVID-19. Source material: peripheral blood. The chain carries TRBV10-3 and TRBJ1-4; TRBD1 matches 7 bases. In DNA form, the CDR3 reads TGTGCCATCAGTGACGCTCGACAGGGATCGGGAGAAAAACTGTTTTTT. It translates to CAISDARQGSGEKLFF.